This TCR beta chain was identified during a study of beta chain features in type 1 diabetes. Study at large: All samples combined gave around 100,000,000 sorted cells for examination.

J lost 7 bases, V lost 11 bases, and 14 bases had no gene match. CDR1 is ENHRY and CDR2 is SYGVKD in the germline V gene. CDR3 length equals 14 residues. In the case of this clone: As yet, its antigen is unknown.

Each sorted fraction was over 95% pure. Sequenced material consisted of expressed TCRB transcripts (all of the isolated RNA was reverse transcribed). This table comes from immunoSEQ multiplex PCR, and its TCRdb copy is limited to in-frame clones, with some not included. The sample holds around 400,000 clones, around 15% seen once. The study, taken as a whole, reports: When Type 1 diabetes patients were examined, their TCRB CDR3s proved moderately but significantly shorter in all four CD4+ subsets. Researchers reported that naive, central memory and Treg TCRB repertoires appeared more similar in patients than in healthy donors.

Sequences were obtained from naive CD4+ T cells from blood. The J gene is TRBJ2-1, the V gene TRBV10-3; 7 bases agree with TRBD1. The source of this sequence is a young woman in good health. The CDR3 region is CAVGTAAVTNEQFF. For the CDR3, the DNA is TGTGCCGTGGGGACAGCCGCCGTCACGAATGAGCAGTTCTTC.